This TCR beta chain was observed in a study of CD8 T cells in ankylosing spondylitis. Study-wide findings and caveats: CD8+ by phenotype, disease-linked clones were relatively rare in peripheral blood. What seemed typical of ankylosing spondylitis blood was a TCR beta motif built from under 10 highly homologous variants. Disease-linked clones reportedly showed significant enrichment in matched ankylosing spondylitis synovial fluid.

Concerning this clonotype itself: Antigen specificity is unknown.

TCRdb re-called the 5' RACE reads with MiXCR, one entry per CDR3 protein. This sample has more than 600,000 distinct CDR3 sequences, with under 20% found just once. Deletions cut 6 bases from V and 5 bases from J, with 8 bases between. The germline CDR1 and CDR2 sequences are DFQATT and SNEGSKA (reference sequence). The CDR3 has 12 residues. Sequencing was done on a sample of blood, either unsorted or a sorted T cell fraction (not recorded which). The sequence derives from a male donor with ankylosing spondylitis. The chain is built from TRBV20-1 and TRBJ2-6; the D is unclear. The CDR3 is CSAPGWANVLTF. DNA of the CDR3: TGCAGTGCCCCTGGGTGGGCCAACGTCCTGACTTTC.